This T cell receptor (beta chain) comes out of a study of T-cell reconstitution after alpha-beta-depleted transplantation in children (dated by TCRdb to the mid-2010s). The study in broad terms: Using TCR repertoire profiling, the study quantitatively followed how T-cell immune reconstitution unfolded in children after TCRalphabeta/CD19-depleted allogeneic hematopoietic cell transplantation.

Trimming takes 2 bases off V and 8 bases off J; junction bases not matched to a gene: 4. From the cysteine through the phenylalanine, the CDR3 covers 14 amino acids. Only the CDR3 DNA is retained, 42 bases long and in frame from the first base. According to the germline V gene, CDR1 reads MNHEY and CDR2 reads SVGAGI. The sample's treatment or condition label is to be understood as: allogeneic hematopoietic cell transplantation with graft depleted of TCRalphabeta T cells and CD19 B cells. TCRalphabeta/CD19-depleted allogeneic hematopoietic cell grafts were given to the transplant recipients, all of whom were children. Overall study results and their limits: The high TCRbeta diversity at day 60 in some patients was ascribed to recipient T cells and intrathymic progenitors that had survived conditioning. Hyperexpanded clone frequencies declined over subsequent months; after one year, T-cell counts and TCRbeta diversity were mostly attributed to newly produced T cells. The apparently early alphabetaT-cell count recovery about two months after transplant was reportedly dependent on only several hundred rapidly expanded clones derived from non-depleted graft cells.

With respect to this clonotype: The clone's antigen remains unknown. Nothing much larger sits one base from this clone, and base qualities are not available.

The library relied on PCR. Sequencing instrument: Illumina HiSeq 2500. TCR libraries were prepared with molecular barcoding, using unique molecular identifiers to normalize TCRbeta repertoire quantification. TCRdb reanalyzed the raw reads on its own, using fastp at Q25 for trimming and MiXCR for clone calling, and kept in-frame beta chains. Every entry covers one CDR3 protein and lists the most common genes and DNA from its rows. This sample gives a few hundred thousand distinct CDR3 sequences in total; 27% of them show up just once. Clones ranked in the top ten supply 30% to 45% of the sample. This clonotype was sampled from a boy under two years old with Wiskott-Aldrich syndrome, due to receive a stem cell transplant. The specimen was PBMCs, collected before TCRalphabeta/CD19-depleted stem cell transplant. The V gene is TRBV6-5 and the J gene is TRBJ2-2, and 8 junction bases match TRBD2. This receptor carries the CDR3 CASSYQRERGELFF. The DNA reads TGTGCCAGCAGTTACCAGCGGGAGAGGGGGGAGCTGTTTTTT.